Below are 21 T cell receptor beta chains sequenced from a single sample in a study of T cells after yellow fever vaccination. A single record per CDR3 protein comes from TCRdb applying MiXCR to the 5' RACE reads. The data hold 500,000 to 650,000 distinct CDR3 sequences, with over 9% observed a single time. The material sequenced was PBMCs, taken on the day of the yellow fever booster vaccination. The receptors were sampled from a man aged 30-40 years who received the YFV17D yellow fever vaccine.

This rearrangement joins TRBV20-1 to TRBJ2-3; TRBD2 agrees at 8 bases. J lost 4 bases, V lost 5 bases, and 8 bases had no gene match. The CDR3 is 14 amino acids. Germline-derived CDR1 and CDR2 are DFQATT and SNEGSKA (reference sequence). The CDR3 nucleotides are TGCAGTGCTGACCCGGGAGGGATCGCAGATACGCAGTATTTT. This sequence encodes CSADPGGIADTQYF.

This clonotype has just a few counts. J is TRBJ2-5 and V is TRBV5-4; 8 bases agree with TRBD1. CDR3 length equals 15 residues. CDR1 is SGHNT, CDR2 YYREEE, per germline (reference sequence). V shed 5 bases and J 3 bases; nucleotides not matched to a gene: 9. The chain's CDR3 is CASSRPGQAKETQYF. The CDR3 DNA follows: TGTGCCAGCAGTCGACCGGGACAGGCAAAAGAGACCCAGTACTTC.

The chain is built from TRBV5-4 and TRBJ2-1; TRBD2 agrees at 8 bases. The CDR3 is made up of 17 amino acids. CDR1 is SGHNT and CDR2 is YYREEE in the germline V gene (reference sequence). With 0 bases clipped from V and 6 bases from J, the junction kept 11 bases outside the gene matches. CDR3 sequence reads: CASSLAGIAGFFNEQFF. As DNA, the CDR3 is TGTGCCAGCAGCTTGGCCGGGATAGCGGGATTTTTCAATGAGCAGTTCTTC.

The table lists this clonotype with a few counts. The gene calls are TRBV10-3 and TRBJ2-2; D may be TRBD1 or TRBD2 (5 bases each). The CDR3 totals 14 residues. V lost 5 bases and J 3 bases, leaving 10 bases between the germline ends. CDR1 is ENHRY, CDR2 SYGVKD, per germline. The CDR3 sequence is CAISWDGYTGELFF. In nucleotides, the CDR3 is TGTGCCATCAGTTGGGACGGCTACACCGGGGAGCTGTTTTTT.

This clonotype has more than one count but fewer than ten. V usage is TRBV12-3 or TRBV12-4 and J usage is TRBJ1-5; D unclear. Trimming cost V 6 bases and J 2 bases, with 8 bases left between them. CDR3 size: 13 residues. As DNA, the CDR3 is TGTGCCAGCAGCTCGTTGGGCAATCAGCCCCAGCATTTT. Protein product: CASSSLGNQPQHF.

The chain has TRBV7-9 and TRBJ2-1; tentatively, D is TRBD2 (5 bases). This CDR3 is built from 13 residues. The V and J ends lost 3 bases and 11 bases respectively, with 14 bases between them. Germline lookup yields CDR1 SEHNR and CDR2 FQNEAQ (reference sequence). The DNA of the CDR3 is TGTGCCAGCAGCTTCGCCGGGATCGGGAAGCAGTTCTTC. Amino acid sequence: CASSFAGIGKQFF.

The chain joins TRBV20-1 to TRBJ2-1, with 9 nucleotides matching TRBD2. The V and J ends lost 6 bases and 9 bases, in that order; junction bases with no gene match: 6. CDR1 DFQATT and CDR2 SNEGSKA come from the germline V gene (reference sequence). This CDR3 spans 12 amino acids. The CDR3 nucleotides read TGCAGTGCCGACCTTAGCGGGAGTGAGCAGTTCTTC. It translates to CSADLSGSEQFF.

V is TRBV4-3 and J is TRBJ2-2; 9 bases line up with TRBD1. Germline CDR1 LGHNA, CDR2 YSLEER. This CDR3 is 14 amino acids long. V shed 6 bases, J shed 5 bases, and the junction held 4 bases outside the gene matches. CDR3 coding DNA: TGCGCCAGCAGGGACAGGGGAAAGACCGGGGAGCTGTTTTTT. This sequence encodes CASRDRGKTGELFF.

The J gene is TRBJ1-4, the V gene TRBV5-6, with unresolved D. Germline CDR1 is SGHDT and CDR2 is YYEEEE. This CDR3 has 13 residues. The V end was cut by 3 bases, the J end by 7 bases, with 10 bases between. The CDR3 loop is CASSWLDGEKLFF. In DNA form, the CDR3 reads TGTGCCAGCAGCTGGTTGGACGGTGAAAAACTGTTTTTT.

The rearrangement uses TRBV27 and TRBJ2-2; a weak D match, TRBD1 (7 bases). Deletions cut 4 bases from V and 4 bases from J, with 16 bases between. From germline, CDR1 is MNHEY and CDR2 SMNVEV (reference sequence). CDR3 length: 16 residues. CDR3 sequence (DNA): TGTGCCAGCAGTTCCAGGGGGACTCCTCGCACCGGGGAGCTGTTTTTT. Translated: CASSSRGTPRTGELFF.

Ten or more counts support this clonotype. V is TRBV7-9 and J is TRBJ2-7; D not resolved. Germline V lookup: CDR1 SEHNR, CDR2 FQNEAQ (reference sequence). V was shortened by 3 bases and J by 3 bases, with 15 bases between the two germline ends. CDR3 size: 15 residues. The CDR3 DNA reads TGTGCCAGCAGCTTCGCCGACTGGGGTGGCTACGAGCAGTACTTC. Protein: CASSFADWGGYEQYF.

V usage is TRBV2 and J usage is TRBJ2-5; D gene ambiguous. V lost 3 bases and J 0 bases, leaving 8 bases between the germline ends. CDR1 is SNHLY and CDR2 is FYNNEI in the germline V gene. The CDR3 consists of 14 residues. The CDR3 sequence: CASSENSYQETQYF. DNA for the CDR3: TGTGCCAGCAGTGAGAACAGTTACCAAGAGACCCAGTACTTC.

The chain has TRBV20-1 and TRBJ1-2; D ambiguous. Trimming shortened V by 3 bases and J by 3 bases, and 11 bases separated the two germline ends. Looked up from germline, CDR1 is DFQATT and CDR2 is SNEGSKA (reference sequence). The CDR3 sequence is 13 residues long. CDR3: CSASRSKDYGYTF. CDR3 in DNA: TGCAGTGCTAGCCGGAGTAAGGACTATGGCTACACCTTC.

The V and J genes are TRBV5-1 and TRBJ1-2; possibly TRBD1 for D (6 bases). Germline V CDR1 and CDR2: SGHRS, YFSETQ. CDR3 length equals 14 residues. Trimming took off 4 bases at V and 8 bases at J, with 18 bases between the two ends. CDR3 sequence: CASSPDGGRTGYTF. In nucleotides, the CDR3 is TGCGCCAGCAGCCCCGATGGGGGGCGAACCGGCTACACCTTC.

There are a few counts of this clonotype. The V and J genes are TRBV20-1 and TRBJ1-1; D perhaps matches TRBD1 (6 bases). The CDR3 extends over 13 amino acids. Germline assignment: CDR1 DFQATT and CDR2 SNEGSKA (reference sequence). Trimming removed 5 bases from V and 0 bases from J, with 10 bases in between. In DNA, the CDR3 is TGCAGTGCTTTAACAGGGTTGAACACTGAAGCTTTCTTT. This codes for CSALTGLNTEAFF.

This clonotype was counted a few times. CDR3 DNA sequence: TGTGCCAGTAGTATAGGGACAGGGGCAGAGACCCAGTACTTC. It is translated as CASSIGTGAETQYF. The chain carries TRBV19 and TRBJ2-5, with 9 bases fitting TRBD1. This CDR3 contains 14 residues. Looked up from germline, CDR1 is LNHDA and CDR2 is SQIVND (reference sequence). V shed 1 base and J 4 bases; nucleotides not matched to a gene: 1.

This clonotype was seen a handful of times. The chain employs TRBV29-1 and TRBJ2-2; 7 bases map to TRBD1. The CDR3 contains 18 residues. Germline CDR1 SQVTM, CDR2 ANQGSEA. The V and J ends lost 6 bases and 0 bases, in that order; junction bases with no gene match: 16. The CDR3 DNA sequence: TGCAGCGTGGGGGTCGGACCGGGACAGCCAGCGAACACCGGGGAGCTGTTTTTT. Its translation is CSVGVGPGQPANTGELFF.

There are a few counts of this clonotype. This rearrangement joins TRBV28 to TRBJ1-5, with no clear D. The CDR3 is 11 amino acids. The germline V and J ends were trimmed by 3 bases and 9 bases, with 6 bases remaining between them. The germline V gene has CDR1 MDHEN and CDR2 SYDVKM. CDR3 DNA sequence: TGTGCCAGCAGTTTTGAGGGGCCCCAGCATTTT. This sequence encodes CASSFEGPQHF.

This clonotype was observed many times. This chain connects TRBV11-2 to TRBJ2-1, with a weak D call TRBD2 (5 bases). The germline gives CDR1 SGHAT, CDR2 FQNNGV. The ends were cut back, 7 bases at V and 7 bases at J, with 11 bases in the middle. This CDR3 is built from 12 residues. CDR3 loop: CASTGVYNEQFF. In nucleotides, the CDR3 is TGTGCCAGCACCGGGGTCTATAATGAGCAGTTCTTC.

The rearrangement joins TRBV29-1 to TRBJ2-3; no definite D call. The CDR3 length is 14 residues. The germline V gene has CDR1 SQVTM and CDR2 ANQGSEA. Trimming took 5 bases from V and 3 from J, leaving 15 bases between them. This CDR3 is CSVCLVGNTDTQYF. The CDR3 DNA reads TGCAGCGTTTGCCTGGTTGGGAATACAGATACGCAGTATTTT.

This clonotype came up a few times. The rearrangement joins TRBV6-2 or TRBV6-3 to TRBJ2-5; the match to TRBD1 covers 7 bases. Per germline, CDR1 MNHEY and CDR2 SVGEGT. CDR3 size: 14 residues. V dropped 3 bases and J dropped 2; count of bases not matched to a gene: 3. CDR3 sequence (DNA): TGTGCCAGCAGTTATACGGGACAGCAAGAGACCCAGTACTTC. Translated, it gives CASSYTGQQETQYF.